This T cell receptor (beta chain) was identified in a study of a mutant IDH1 vaccine in newly diagnosed glioma. Across the whole study: Eight vaccinations reached patients in weeks 1, 3, 5, 7, 11, 15, 19 and 23. Standard pretreatment was either radiotherapy, temozolomide, or, for most, radiochemotherapy with temozolomide.

As to this clone: Its antigen is unidentified.

CDR3 length: 21 residues. The V gene's germline CDR1 is LGHNT and CDR2 FRNRAP. J gave up 6 bases and V 0 bases, and 20 bases lay outside the gene matches. Time point here: week 23, last vaccination. Every vaccination contained 300 ug of the mutant IDH1 20-mer peptide and was paired with topical imiquimod. Data came from immunoSEQ multiplex PCR; TCRdb stores just in-frame clones and leaves some out. The sample comprises over 35,000 clones, about four fifths of which are singletons, and around 2.5% rests with the top ten. This chain connects TRBV12-5 to TRBJ2-2; 9 bases agree with TRBD2. This TCR was sampled from a woman under 30 with glioma. Some clones in this sample may be carry-over from other donors' samples. The sequencing here drew on PBMCs, taken from a glioma patient whose treatment included an IDH1 peptide vaccine. The CDR3 region is CASGLVFEVRLAVPKSGELFF. In nucleotides, the CDR3 is TGTGCTAGTGGTTTGGTATTTGAGGTCCGACTAGCGGTACCCAAATCCGGGGAGCTGTTTTTT.